The 27 T cell receptor beta chains below were found in one sample sequenced in a study of beta chain features in type 1 diabetes. As every portion of the isolated RNA was reverse transcribed, the sequencing read expressed TCRB transcripts. TCRdb's table, derived via immunoSEQ multiplex PCR, lists solely in-frame clones and lacks some. The profile shows 300,000 to 450,000 clones, about 20% of them singletons. Sequencing was performed on naive CD4+ T cells from blood. Source of these receptors: a woman aged 18 to 35 in good health.

In this sample, this clone turned up a few times. V usage is TRBV7-9 and J usage is TRBJ2-7, with 8 bases lining up with TRBD2. Germline V CDR1 and CDR2: SEHNR, FQNEAQ (reference sequence). V was clipped by 4 bases and J by 2 bases; unmatched bases: 7. The CDR3 extends over 15 amino acids. The CDR3 reads CASSWGSGSTYEQYF. The CDR3 DNA sequence: TGTGCCAGCAGCTGGGGGAGCGGGAGCACCTACGAGCAGTACTTC.

This rearrangement joins TRBV27 to TRBJ1-2; D is undetermined. The CDR3 length is 14 residues. The germline gives CDR1 MNHEY, CDR2 SMNVEV (reference sequence). V dropped 4 bases and J dropped 3 bases, with 12 bases sitting between them. The CDR3 DNA sequence: TGTGCCAGCAGTTGGCGGGGTTGGGACTATGGCTACACCTTC. Translation gives CASSWRGWDYGYTF.

The chain employs TRBV7-2 and TRBJ2-5; D call uncertain. Germline-derived CDR1 and CDR2 are SGHTA and FQGNSA. The CDR3 is made up of 12 amino acids. V lost 0 bases to trimming and J lost 5 bases, with 4 bases between them. In nucleotides, the CDR3 is TGTGCCAGCAGCTTAGCTTCGGAGACCCAGTACTTC. Translated, it gives CASSLASETQYF.

This clone has more than one count but fewer than ten. The chain combines TRBV4-3 with TRBJ1-1; TRBD1 aligns across 8 bases. Trimming at V came to 1 base and at J to 1 base, leaving 5 bases not matched to a gene. Germline assignment: CDR1 LGHNA and CDR2 YSLEER. The CDR3 consists of 16 residues. CDR3 in DNA: TGCGCCAGCAGCCAAGGACAGGGGATGCGGAACACTGAAGCTTTCTTT. Residues: CASSQGQGMRNTEAFF.

Notes on this clone: This sample also contains other DNA sequences that code for the same CDR3. J is TRBJ2-5 and V is TRBV9; maybe TRBD2 (6 bases). V lost 2 bases to trimming and J lost 4 bases, with 9 bases between them. CDR1 and CDR2 (germline): SGDLS, YYNGEE. The CDR3 loop spans 13 amino acids. The CDR3 is CASSVLGGETQYF. CDR3 DNA sequence: TGTGCCAGCAGCGTGCTGGGGGGAGAGACCCAGTACTTC.

The V call is TRBV7-6, the J call TRBJ1-1; the match to TRBD1 covers 7 bases. The trim removed 6 bases at V and 5 bases at J, leaving 9 bases unmatched. From germline, CDR1 is SGHVS and CDR2 FNYEAQ. The CDR3 is 14 amino acids. The CDR3 DNA reads as TGTGCCAGCAGTTACTCCAGGGGGAGGACTGAAGCTTTCTTT. Its translation: CASSYSRGRTEAFF. The full variable domain, rest sourced from reference TRBV7-6 and TRBJ1-1, is GAGVSQSPRYKVTKRGQDVALRCDPISGHVSLYWYRQALGQGPEFLTYFNYEAQQDKSGLPNDRFSAERPEGSISTLTIQRTEQRDSAMYRCASSYSRGRTEAFFGQGTRLTVV.

This sequence joins TRBV5-1 and TRBJ2-7, with a possible D match to TRBD2 (5 bases). The germline V gene has CDR1 SGHRS and CDR2 YFSETQ. Trimming pared 5 bases from V and 2 bases from J, leaving 17 bases between. The CDR3 sequence is 15 residues long. Written as DNA, the CDR3 is TGCGCCAGCAGTATTCTTCCGGGGATAGCCTACGAGCAGTACTTC. It encodes CASSILPGIAYEQYF.

This clone was picked up a small number of times. The chain has TRBV7-8 and TRBJ2-7, with 9 bases that match TRBD2. V dropped 4 bases and J dropped 10; count of bases not matched to a gene: 17. Germline loops: CDR1 SGHVS, CDR2 FQNEAQ. There are 16 residues in the CDR3. The CDR3 DNA reads as TGTGCCAGCAGCTCCGAGAGGCTAGCGGGGTCCCGCGAACAGTACTTC. It translates to CASSSERLAGSREQYF.

This clone was recorded a few times. The chain carries TRBV6-6 and TRBJ2-7; D gene ambiguous. The V gene lost 6 bases and the J gene lost 2 bases, with 11 bases spanning the gap. This CDR3 region has 13 residues. Germline V CDR1 and CDR2: MNHNY, SVGAGI (reference sequence). The DNA of the CDR3 is TGTGCCAGCAGCCTCTTTAGTACCTACGAGCAGTACTTC. Amino acid sequence: CASSLFSTYEQYF.

This chain uses TRBV6-5 with TRBJ2-5; 8 nucleotides match TRBD2. CDR3 length: 14 residues. CDR1 and CDR2 from the germline V gene are MNHEY and SVGAGI. V trimming: 2 bases; J trimming: 5 bases; junction bases outside the gene matches: 4. The CDR3 protein is CASSYRGGGETQYF. For the CDR3, the DNA is TGTGCCAGCAGTTACAGGGGCGGGGGGGAGACCCAGTACTTC.

The V call is TRBV10-2, the J call TRBJ1-2; D uncertain. Trimming removed 8 bases from V and 4 bases from J, with 14 bases in between. CDR1 and CDR2 from the germline V gene are WSHSY and SAAADI. The CDR3 contains 13 residues. CDR3 amino acids: CASRREEIYGYTF. The CDR3 DNA sequence: TGCGCCAGCCGGAGGGAGGAAATCTATGGCTACACCTTC.

CDR3: CASSLHSNQPQHF. The CDR3 DNA reads as TGTGCCAGCTCACTCCATAGCAATCAGCCCCAGCATTTT. This chain uses TRBV18 with TRBJ1-5, with D unclear. CDR1 is KGHSH and CDR2 is LQKENI in the germline V gene. There are 13 residues in the CDR3. Between the trimmed V and J ends, which lost 4 bases and 0 bases, there was a span of 4 bases.

Only a few counts were recorded for this clone. V and J are TRBV6-5 and TRBJ2-4; 7 nucleotides match TRBD1. With 4 bases clipped from V and 6 bases from J, the junction kept 6 bases outside the gene matches. The germline CDR1 and CDR2 sequences are MNHEY and SVGAGI. The CDR3 has 14 residues. The CDR3 DNA is TGTGCCAGCAGTTCGTCGGGACAGATAAACATTCAGTACTTC. It codes for CASSSSGQINIQYF.

This chain links TRBV4-1 with TRBJ1-2; TRBD1 matches 11 bases. With 1 base clipped from V and 2 bases from J, the junction kept 3 bases outside the gene matches. This CDR3 is 16 amino acids long. The germline CDR1 and CDR2 sequences are MGHRA and YSYEKL. CDR3 amino acids: CASSQGRDRGNYGYTF. The CDR3 nucleotides are TGCGCCAGCAGCCAAGGGCGGGACAGGGGGAACTATGGCTACACCTTC.

This clone was detected only a few times. The rearrangement uses TRBV23-1 and TRBJ1-4, with D tentatively TRBD1 (6 bases). TRBV23-1 carries the ORF label, with uncertain function. CDR3 length equals 16 residues. The V and J ends lost 7 bases and 6 bases respectively, with 21 bases between them. The CDR3 reads CASTFRTGGDHEKLFF. The DNA for the CDR3 is TGCGCCAGCACTTTCCGCACGGGGGGCGATCATGAAAAACTGTTTTTT.

The chain uses TRBV13 and TRBJ2-7; 9 bases map to TRBD1. The CDR3 consists of 14 residues. From germline, CDR1 is PRHDT and CDR2 FYEKMQ (reference sequence). Trimming at V came to 5 bases and at J to 4 bases, leaving 6 bases not matched to a gene. The chain's CDR3 is CASSHSGQGYEQYF. CDR3 DNA: TGTGCCAGCAGCCATTCCGGACAGGGGTACGAGCAGTACTTC.

This clone was counted between two and nine times. This chain uses TRBV29-1 with TRBJ2-5, with a possible D match to TRBD1 (6 bases). The CDR3 covers 14 residues. The germline V gene encodes CDR1 SQVTM and CDR2 ANQGSEA. V was trimmed by 6 bases and J by 4 bases, leaving 18 bases between them. The CDR3 protein is CSVMLTGTPETQYF. The CDR3 nucleotides are TGCAGCGTGATGCTGACCGGGACACCAGAGACCCAGTACTTC.

The V and J genes are TRBV10-3 and TRBJ1-2; maybe TRBD1 (5 bases). Trimming pared 6 bases from V and 4 bases from J, leaving 12 bases between. The CDR3 loop spans 13 amino acids. The germline gives CDR1 ENHRY, CDR2 SYGVKD. The CDR3 nucleotides are TGTGCCATCAGGGACACAAACCCCTATGGCTACACCTTC. Its translation is CAIRDTNPYGYTF.

This clone showed up just a few times. The DNA of the CDR3 is TGTGCCTACCAACAGGGTAGGGGATACAATGAGCAGTTCTTC. Translated: CAYQQGRGYNEQFF. The chain carries TRBV30 and TRBJ2-1; weak D call: TRBD1 (6 bases). V lost 7 bases and J 4 bases, leaving 17 bases between the germline ends. The CDR3 has 14 amino acids. Germline V gene sequence: CDR1 GTSNPN, CDR2 SVGIG (reference sequence).

By share, this clone ranks as medium-sized. V gene TRBV13 combines with J gene TRBJ2-3; D is undetermined. In germline, CDR1 is PRHDT, CDR2 FYEKMQ (reference sequence). Trimming cost V 5 bases and J 6 bases, with 12 bases left between them. The CDR3 runs 13 residues. The CDR3 region has the DNA TGTGCCAGCAGCCTCGGTTTCGTGGATACGCAGTATTTT. It yields the protein CASSLGFVDTQYF.

The table lists this clone with a few counts. This CDR3 is also generated by other DNA sequences in the sample. The CDR3 sequence: CAWSGTVNQPQHF. The CDR3 nucleotides read TGTGCCTGGAGCGGGACAGTGAATCAGCCCCAGCATTTT. J is TRBJ1-5 and V is TRBV30; 7 bases align to TRBD1. Germline trimming cut 3 bases from V and 4 bases from J; bases unmatched to any gene: 3. CDR3 length: 13 amino acids. CDR1 GTSNPN and CDR2 SVGIG come from the germline V gene (reference sequence).

Only a few counts were recorded for this clone. The genes are TRBV29-1 and TRBJ2-3; D unclear. The CDR3 length is 13 residues. The V end was cut by 4 bases, the J end by 2 bases, with 10 bases between. CDR1 SQVTM and CDR2 ANQGSEA come from the germline V gene. CDR3 protein: CSVVRPLTDTQYF. The CDR3 DNA follows: TGCAGCGTTGTCAGGCCTCTCACAGATACGCAGTATTTT.

This chain uses TRBV6-6 with TRBJ2-7, with TRBD1 matching over 8 bases. V dropped 6 bases and J dropped 6; count of bases not matched to a gene: 7. CDR1 is MNHNY and CDR2 is SVGAGI in the germline V gene (reference sequence). The CDR3 contains 13 residues. CDR3 sequence: CASSSGQGREQYF. In DNA, the CDR3 is TGTGCCAGCAGCTCCGGACAGGGCCGCGAGCAGTACTTC.

This clone showed up just a few times. The J gene is TRBJ2-2, the V gene TRBV5-1, with TRBD1 as a possible D gene (6 bases). Germline V gene data show CDR1 as SGHRS and CDR2 as YFSETQ. The CDR3 length is 14 residues. Trimming removed 6 bases at V and 1 base at J, with 10 bases between. DNA of the CDR3: TGCGCCAGCACCCCGACAGGGAACACCGGGGAGCTGTTTTTT. It encodes CASTPTGNTGELFF.

The chain has TRBV18 and TRBJ1-1, with D tentatively TRBD1 (5 bases). The CDR3 length is 17 residues. V dropped 0 bases and J dropped 0 bases, with 14 bases sitting between them. Germline V gene data show CDR1 as KGHSH and CDR2 as LQKENI. The DNA for the CDR3 is TGTGCCAGCTCACCACCGGCGGGGCTCGGACTGAACACTGAAGCTTTCTTT. Translation gives CASSPPAGLGLNTEAFF.

This clone appeared a few times. The chain joins TRBV6-5 to TRBJ2-1; 14 nucleotides line up with TRBD2. The CDR3 length is 14 residues. In germline, CDR1 is MNHEY, CDR2 SVGAGI. V gave up 6 bases and J gave up 6 bases; unmatched junction bases: 1. Written as DNA, the CDR3 is TGTGCCAGCAGCGGGACTAGCGGGGGCAATGAGCAGTTCTTC. Protein: CASSGTSGGNEQFF.

This clone was seen only a few times. The rearrangement joins TRBV5-4 to TRBJ1-1; 7 nucleotides align to TRBD1. This CDR3 region has 15 residues. Germline V lookup: CDR1 SGHNT, CDR2 YYREEE (reference sequence). The J segment lost 5 bases and the V segment lost 0 bases, leaving 7 bases of the junction unmatched. The CDR3 DNA sequence: TGTGCCAGCAGCTTGGTGGGGACAGCACGAACTGAAGCTTTCTTT. Translating gives CASSLVGTARTEAFF.